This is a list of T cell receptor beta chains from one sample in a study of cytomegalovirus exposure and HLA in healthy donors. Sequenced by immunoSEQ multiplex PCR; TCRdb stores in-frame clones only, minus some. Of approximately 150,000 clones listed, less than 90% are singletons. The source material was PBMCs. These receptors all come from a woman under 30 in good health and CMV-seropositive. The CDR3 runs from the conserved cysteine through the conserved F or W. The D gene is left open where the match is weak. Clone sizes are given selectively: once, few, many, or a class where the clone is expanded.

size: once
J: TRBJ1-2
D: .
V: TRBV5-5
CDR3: CASSLGPVGGGYTF
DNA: TGTGCCAGCAGCTTGGGACCCGTGGGAGGTGGCTACACCTTC

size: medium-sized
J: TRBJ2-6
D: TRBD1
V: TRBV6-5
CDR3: CAGGTGLSGANVLTF
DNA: TGTGCCGGCGGGACAGGCCTCTCTGGGGCCAACGTCCTGACTTTC

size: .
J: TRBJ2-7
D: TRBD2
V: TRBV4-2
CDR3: CASSPSSGPYYEQYF
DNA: TGTGCCAGCAGCCCATCTAGCGGGCCCTACTACGAGCAGTACTTC

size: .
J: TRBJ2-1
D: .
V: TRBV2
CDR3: CASSWGLPSYNEQFF
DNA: TGTGCCAGCAGTTGGGGACTTCCTTCTTACAATGAGCAGTTCTTC

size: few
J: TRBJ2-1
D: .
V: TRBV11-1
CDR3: CASSFSGLNNEQFF
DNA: TGTGCCAGCAGCTTTTCCGGACTTAACAATGAGCAGTTCTTC

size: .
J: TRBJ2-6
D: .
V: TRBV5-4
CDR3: CASSPRTPGANVLTF
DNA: TGTGCCAGCAGCCCCCGGACTCCTGGGGCCAACGTCCTGACTTTC

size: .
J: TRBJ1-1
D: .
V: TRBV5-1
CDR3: CASSLDGITEAFF
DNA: TGCGCCAGCAGCTTGGACGGGATCACTGAAGCTTTCTTT

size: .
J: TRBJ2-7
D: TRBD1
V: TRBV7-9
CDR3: CASSLVGQGGYEQYF
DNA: TGTGCCAGCAGCTTAGTGGGACAGGGGGGGTACGAGCAGTACTTC

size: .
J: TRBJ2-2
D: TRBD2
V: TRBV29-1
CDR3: CSVGLAGTGELFF
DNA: TGCAGCGTGGGACTAGCGGGGACCGGGGAGCTGTTTTTT

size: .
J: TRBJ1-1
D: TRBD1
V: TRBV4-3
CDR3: CASSRTMTGHRGAEAFF
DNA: TGCGCCAGCAGCCGGACGATGACAGGGCACCGGGGAGCTGAAGCTTTCTTT

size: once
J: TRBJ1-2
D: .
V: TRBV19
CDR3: CASTPNRVSYTF
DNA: TGTGCCAGTACCCCTAACAGGGTAAGCTACACCTTC

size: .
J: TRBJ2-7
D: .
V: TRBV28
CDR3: CASSSPGSDTYEQYF
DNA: TGTGCCAGCAGCTCTCCGGGTAGCGACACCTACGAGCAGTACTTC

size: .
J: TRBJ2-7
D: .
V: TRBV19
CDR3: CASSSAWAGPYEQYF
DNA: TGTGCCAGTAGTTCGGCATGGGCAGGGCCCTACGAGCAGTACTTC

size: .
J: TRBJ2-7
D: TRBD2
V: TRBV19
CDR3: CASSIRGLAGDEQYF
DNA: TGTGCCAGTAGTATCCGAGGACTAGCGGGAGATGAGCAGTACTTC

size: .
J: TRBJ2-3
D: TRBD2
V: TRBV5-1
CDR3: CASSPRLAGAFTDTQYF
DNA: TGCGCCAGCAGCCCCCGACTAGCGGGGGCCTTCACAGATACGCAGTATTTT

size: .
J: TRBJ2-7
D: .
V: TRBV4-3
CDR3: CASSPHPGTAYEQYF
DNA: TGCGCCAGCAGCCCTCACCCAGGGACTGCCTACGAGCAGTACTTC

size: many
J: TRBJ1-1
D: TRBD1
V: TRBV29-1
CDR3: CSVPRTGLPEAFF
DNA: TGCAGCGTTCCTCGGACAGGGCTCCCTGAAGCTTTCTTT

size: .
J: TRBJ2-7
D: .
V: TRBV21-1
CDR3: CASSASRDNYEQYF
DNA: TGTGCCAGCAGCGCTAGCCGGGACAACTACGAGCAGTACTTC

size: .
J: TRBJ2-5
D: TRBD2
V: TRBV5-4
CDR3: CASSSGLAGGRNQETQYF
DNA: TGTGCCAGCAGCTCCGGACTAGCGGGAGGCCGCAACCAAGAGACCCAGTACTTC

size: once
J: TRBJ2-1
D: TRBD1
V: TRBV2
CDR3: CASSEVQGVGEQFF
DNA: TGTGCCAGCAGTGAAGTACAGGGGGTTGGTGAGCAGTTCTTC

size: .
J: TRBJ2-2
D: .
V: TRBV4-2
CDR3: CASSQESGTGELFF
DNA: TGTGCCAGCAGCCAAGAGAGCGGAACCGGGGAGCTGTTTTTT

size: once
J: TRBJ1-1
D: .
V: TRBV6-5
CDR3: CASWRATEAFF
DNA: TGTGCCAGCTGGAGGGCCACTGAAGCTTTCTTT

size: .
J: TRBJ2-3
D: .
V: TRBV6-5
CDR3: CASSYSDTQYF
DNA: TGTGCCAGCAGTTATAGTGATACGCAGTATTTT

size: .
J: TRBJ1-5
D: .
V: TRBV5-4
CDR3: CASSLGGGGPNQPQHF
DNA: TGTGCCAGCAGCCTAGGCGGCGGGGGACCCAATCAGCCCCAGCATTTT

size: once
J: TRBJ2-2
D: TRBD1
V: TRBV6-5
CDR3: CASRAGGHPGELFF
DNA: TGTGCCAGCAGGGCAGGGGGTCATCCCGGGGAGCTGTTTTTT

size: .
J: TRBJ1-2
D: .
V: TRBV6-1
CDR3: CASSEAGGVGYGYTF
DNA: TGTGCCAGCAGTGAAGCCGGGGGAGTTGGCTATGGCTACACCTTC

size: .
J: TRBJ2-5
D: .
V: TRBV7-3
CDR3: CASSLSGNEETQYF
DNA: TGTGCCAGCAGCTTAAGCGGGAATGAAGAGACCCAGTACTTC

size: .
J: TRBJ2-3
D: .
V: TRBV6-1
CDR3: CASSERRGPGADTQYF
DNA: TGTGCCAGCAGTGAACGGCGGGGGCCGGGGGCAGATACGCAGTATTTT

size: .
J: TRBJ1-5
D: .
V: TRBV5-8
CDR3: CASSSTGGAQPQHF
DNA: TGTGCCAGCAGCTCCACTGGGGGCGCGCAGCCCCAGCATTTT